This TCR beta chain emerged from a study of monozygotic twins with inflammatory bowel disease. General study results and limits: Other individuals had fewer clonotypes in common with IBD patients than with healthy twins, especially with disease activity.

TCRdb reprocessed the 5' RACE reads, with one entry per CDR3 protein and no DNA. The sample data list approximately 300,000 distinct CDR3 sequences. This CDR3 spans 12 amino acids. Germline V gives CDR1 SEHNR, CDR2 FQNEAQ (reference sequence). Unfractionated whole blood yielded total RNA, and T cells were not sorted. About this clonotype itself: Its antigen is unidentified.

The sequenced material came from blood. V is TRBV7-9 and J is TRBJ2-5; TCRdb lists TRBD1, though no DNA is available to test this call. This TCR came from a human donor with ulcerative colitis or Crohn's disease, or a healthy co-twin of an affected twin (not recorded which). The CDR3 protein is CASREQGGTQYF.